The clone carrying this T cell receptor beta chain was counted ten times or more. The antigen is unknown. These data originate in a study of blood T cells in healthy people across ages. For the study at large: When template switching was applied, about one barcoded beta molecule was captured per two T cells. Study-wide results and limits: Per million T cells, TCR beta diversity dropped about linearly as age rose.

Donors were healthy Caucasian individuals from Russia aged about 6 to 90. Combining a sample-barcoded 5' primer with a J-beta primer mix, a second PCR ran for about 7 to 11 cycles. TCRdb re-called the 5' RACE reads with MiXCR, one entry per CDR3 protein. The repertoire holds about 840,000 distinct CDR3 sequences, with about 29% as singletons. CDR1 MNHEY and CDR2 SMNVEV come from the germline V gene (reference sequence). The trim removed 8 bases at V and 0 bases at J, leaving 10 bases unmatched. This CDR3 is built from 15 residues. Another study also made use of these data, one on T cells of mothers and their children.

The gene calls are TRBV27 and TRBJ2-7; 7 bases are a match to TRBD1. The origin of this receptor is a woman between 35 and 50 years old in good health. The sequencing sample was made of blood. The CDR3 here is CASSLSTGNSYEQYF. The CDR3 DNA reads TGTGCCAGCTCACTATCGACAGGGAACTCCTACGAGCAGTACTTC.